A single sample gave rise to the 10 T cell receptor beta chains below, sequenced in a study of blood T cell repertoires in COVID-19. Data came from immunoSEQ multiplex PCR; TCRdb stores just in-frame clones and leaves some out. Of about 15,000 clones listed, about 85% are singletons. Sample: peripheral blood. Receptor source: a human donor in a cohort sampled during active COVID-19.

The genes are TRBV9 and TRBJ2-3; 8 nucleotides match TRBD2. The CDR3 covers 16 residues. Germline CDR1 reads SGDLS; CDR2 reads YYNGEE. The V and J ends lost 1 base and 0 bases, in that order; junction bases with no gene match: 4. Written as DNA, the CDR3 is TGTGCCAGCAGCGTATTCGGGGGGGAGAGCACAGATACGCAGTATTTT. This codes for CASSVFGGESTDTQYF.

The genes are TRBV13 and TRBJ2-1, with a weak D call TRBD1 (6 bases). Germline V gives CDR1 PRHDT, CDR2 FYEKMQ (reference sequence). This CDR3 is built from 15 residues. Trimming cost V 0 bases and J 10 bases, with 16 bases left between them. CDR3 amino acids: CASSLGTGQAWEQFF. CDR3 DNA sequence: TGTGCCAGCAGCTTAGGCACAGGGCAGGCATGGGAGCAGTTCTTC.

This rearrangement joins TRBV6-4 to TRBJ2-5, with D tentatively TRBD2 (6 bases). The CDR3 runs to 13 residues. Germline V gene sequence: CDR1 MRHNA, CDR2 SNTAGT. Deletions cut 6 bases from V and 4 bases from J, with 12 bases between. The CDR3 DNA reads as TGTGCCAGCAGCCGTAGGGGAGGAGAGACCCAGTACTTC. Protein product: CASSRRGGETQYF.

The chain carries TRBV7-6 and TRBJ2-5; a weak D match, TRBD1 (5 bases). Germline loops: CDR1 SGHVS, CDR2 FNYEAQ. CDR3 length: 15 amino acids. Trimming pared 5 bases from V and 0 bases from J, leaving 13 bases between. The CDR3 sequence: CASSRVPGYQETQYF. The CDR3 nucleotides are TGTGCCAGCAGCCGCGTCCCAGGGTACCAAGAGACCCAGTACTTC.

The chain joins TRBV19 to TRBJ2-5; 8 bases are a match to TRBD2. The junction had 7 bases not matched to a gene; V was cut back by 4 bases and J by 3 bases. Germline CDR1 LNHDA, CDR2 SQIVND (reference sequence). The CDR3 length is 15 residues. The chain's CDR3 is CASSRTSSEEETQYF. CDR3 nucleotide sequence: TGTGCCAGTAGTAGGACTAGCTCGGAGGAAGAGACCCAGTACTTC.

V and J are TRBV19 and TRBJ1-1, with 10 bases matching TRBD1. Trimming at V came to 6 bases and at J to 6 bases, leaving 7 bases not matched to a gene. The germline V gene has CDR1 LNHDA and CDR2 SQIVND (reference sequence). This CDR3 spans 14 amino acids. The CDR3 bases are TGTGCCAGTAGGGACAGGGGGGAAGGCCCTGAAGCTTTCTTT. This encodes CASRDRGEGPEAFF.

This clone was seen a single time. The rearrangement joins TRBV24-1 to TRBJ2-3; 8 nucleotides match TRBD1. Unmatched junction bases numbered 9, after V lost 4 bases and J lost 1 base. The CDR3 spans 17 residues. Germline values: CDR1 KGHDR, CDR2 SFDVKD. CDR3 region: CATSDPSGQGRTDTQYF. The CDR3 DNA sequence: TGTGCCACCAGTGACCCCTCCGGACAGGGTCGCACAGATACGCAGTATTTT.

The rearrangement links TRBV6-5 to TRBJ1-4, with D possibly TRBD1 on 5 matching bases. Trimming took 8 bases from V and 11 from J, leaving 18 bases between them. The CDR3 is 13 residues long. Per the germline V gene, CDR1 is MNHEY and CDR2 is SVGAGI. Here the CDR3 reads CASAPGGSTKLFF. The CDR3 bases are TGTGCCAGCGCCCCCGGGGGTTCTACCAAACTGTTTTTT.

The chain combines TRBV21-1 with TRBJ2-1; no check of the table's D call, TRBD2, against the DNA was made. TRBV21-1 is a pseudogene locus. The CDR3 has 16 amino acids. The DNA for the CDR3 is TGTGCCAGCAGCAAAGGTACCGGGAGAACCTACAATGAGCAGTTCTTC. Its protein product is CASSKGTGRTYNEQFF.

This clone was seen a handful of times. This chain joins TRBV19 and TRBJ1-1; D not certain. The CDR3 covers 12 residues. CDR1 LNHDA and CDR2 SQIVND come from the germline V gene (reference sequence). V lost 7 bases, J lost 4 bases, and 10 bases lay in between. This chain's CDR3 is CASMIGGTEAFF. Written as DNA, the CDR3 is TGTGCCAGTATGATAGGAGGCACTGAAGCTTTCTTT.